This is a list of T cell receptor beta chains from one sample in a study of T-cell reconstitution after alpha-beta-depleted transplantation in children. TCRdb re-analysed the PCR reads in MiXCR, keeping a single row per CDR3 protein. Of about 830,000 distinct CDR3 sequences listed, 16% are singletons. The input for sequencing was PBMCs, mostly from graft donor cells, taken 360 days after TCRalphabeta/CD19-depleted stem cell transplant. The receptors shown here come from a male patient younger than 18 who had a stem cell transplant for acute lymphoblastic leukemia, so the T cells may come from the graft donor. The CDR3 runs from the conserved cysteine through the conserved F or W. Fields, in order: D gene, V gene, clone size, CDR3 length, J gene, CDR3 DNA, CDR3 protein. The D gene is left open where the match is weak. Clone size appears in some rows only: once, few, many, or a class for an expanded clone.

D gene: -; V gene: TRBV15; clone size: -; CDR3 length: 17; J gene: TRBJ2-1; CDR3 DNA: TGTGCCACCAGCAGAGAGATTCCAGGGAGCTCCTACAATGAGCAGTTCTTC; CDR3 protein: CATSREIPGSSYNEQFF
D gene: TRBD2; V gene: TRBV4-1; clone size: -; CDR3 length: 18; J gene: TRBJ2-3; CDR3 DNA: TGCGCCAGCAGCCCGGGGCCAGCGGGAGGGCGGGACCCAGATACGCAGTATTTT; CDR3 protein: CASSPGPAGGRDPDTQYF
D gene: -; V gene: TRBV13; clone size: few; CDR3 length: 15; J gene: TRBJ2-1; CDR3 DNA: TGTGCCAGCAGCTTACCAGGGCCCTCCTACAATGAGCAGTTCTTC; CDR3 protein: CASSLPGPSYNEQFF
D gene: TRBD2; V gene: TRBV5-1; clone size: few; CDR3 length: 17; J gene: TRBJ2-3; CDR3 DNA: TGCGCCAGCAGCTTGGGTCGGACTAGCGGGTTAACAGATACGCAGTATTTT; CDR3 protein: CASSLGRTSGLTDTQYF
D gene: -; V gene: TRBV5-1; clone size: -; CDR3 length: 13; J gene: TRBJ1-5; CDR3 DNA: TGCGCCAGCAGCTTGGATGAGGAGGGGCCCCAGCATTTT; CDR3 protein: CASSLDEEGPQHF
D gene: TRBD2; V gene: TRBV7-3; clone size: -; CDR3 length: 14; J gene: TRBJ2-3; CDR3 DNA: TGTGCCAGCAGCTCGGCGGGGGGGGCAGATACGCAGTATTTT; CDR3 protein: CASSSAGGADTQYF
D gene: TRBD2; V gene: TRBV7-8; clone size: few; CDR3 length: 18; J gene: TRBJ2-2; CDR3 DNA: TGTGCCAGCAGCCACCGGATAGCGGGACTAGGAGGGACCGGGGAGCTGTTTTTT; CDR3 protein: CASSHRIAGLGGTGELFF
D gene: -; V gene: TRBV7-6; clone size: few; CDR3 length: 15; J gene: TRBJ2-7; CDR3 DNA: TGTGCCAGCAGCGATGCCGGGGGCGAACGCTACGAGCAGTACTTC; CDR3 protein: CASSDAGGERYEQYF
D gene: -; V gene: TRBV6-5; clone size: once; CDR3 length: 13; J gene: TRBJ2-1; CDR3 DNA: TGTGCCAGCAGTTACAATCTAGAGAATGAGCAGTTCTTC; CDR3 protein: CASSYNLENEQFF
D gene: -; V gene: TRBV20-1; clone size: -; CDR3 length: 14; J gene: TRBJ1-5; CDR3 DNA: TGCAGTGCTAGAGGGGGACAACACAATCAGCCCCAGCATTTT; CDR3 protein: CSARGGQHNQPQHF
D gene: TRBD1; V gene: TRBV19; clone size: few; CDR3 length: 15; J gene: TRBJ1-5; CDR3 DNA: TGTGCCAGTAGCGGACAGGGGAATAGCAATCAGCCCCAGCATTTT; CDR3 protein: CASSGQGNSNQPQHF
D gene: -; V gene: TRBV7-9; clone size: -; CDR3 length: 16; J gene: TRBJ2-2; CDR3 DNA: TGTGCCAGCAGCTCACCACGCGGGACGAACACCGGGGAGCTGTTTTTT; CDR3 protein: CASSSPRGTNTGELFF
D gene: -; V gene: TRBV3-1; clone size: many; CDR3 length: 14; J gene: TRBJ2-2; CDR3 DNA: TGTGCCAGCAGCCATGCGCCGGGCACCGGGGAGCTGTTTTTT; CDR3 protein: CASSHAPGTGELFF
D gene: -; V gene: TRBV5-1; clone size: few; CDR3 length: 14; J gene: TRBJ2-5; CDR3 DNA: TGCGCCAGCGGAAGCTTTGGGGATAGGGAGACCCAGTACTTC; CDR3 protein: CASGSFGDRETQYF
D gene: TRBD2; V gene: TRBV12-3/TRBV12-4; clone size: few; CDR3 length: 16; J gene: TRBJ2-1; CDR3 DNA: TGTGCCAGCAGTCCCCCCGGGGCGGGAGTCAGCAATGAGCAGTTCTTC; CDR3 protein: CASSPPGAGVSNEQFF
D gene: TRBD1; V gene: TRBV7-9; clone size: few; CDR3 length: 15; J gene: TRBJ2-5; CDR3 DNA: TGTGCCAGCAGCTCCGGGACAGGGGAAGAGGAGACCCAGTACTTC; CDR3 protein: CASSSGTGEEETQYF
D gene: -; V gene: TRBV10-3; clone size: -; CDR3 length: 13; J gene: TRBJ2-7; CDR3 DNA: TGTGCCATCAGTGATGACTATTCCTACGAGCAGTACTTC; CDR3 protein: CAISDDYSYEQYF
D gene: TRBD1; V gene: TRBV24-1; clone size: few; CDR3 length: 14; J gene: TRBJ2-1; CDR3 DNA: TGTGCCACAGCTGACAGGGGCCCCTACAATGAGCAGTTCTTC; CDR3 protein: CATADRGPYNEQFF
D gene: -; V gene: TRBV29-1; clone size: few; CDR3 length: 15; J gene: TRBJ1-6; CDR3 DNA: TGCAGCGTGAGAGTAGGGACAACGTATAATTCACCCCTCCACTTT; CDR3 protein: CSVRVGTTYNSPLHF
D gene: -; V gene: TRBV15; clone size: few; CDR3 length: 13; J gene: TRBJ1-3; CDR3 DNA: TGTGCCACCAGCAGAGACCCTCCGGGACTCGAAGCTTTT; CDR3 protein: CATSRDPPGLEAF
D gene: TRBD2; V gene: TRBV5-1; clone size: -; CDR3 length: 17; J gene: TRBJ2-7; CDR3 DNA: TGCGCCAGCAGCGATGGGCTAGCGGGATTACGCATTCCCGAGCAGTACTTC; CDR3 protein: CASSDGLAGLRIPEQYF
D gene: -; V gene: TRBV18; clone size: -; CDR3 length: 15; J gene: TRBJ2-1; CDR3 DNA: TGTGCCAGCTCACCACTTGTGGGCTCCTACAATGAGCAGTTCTTC; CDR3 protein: CASSPLVGSYNEQFF
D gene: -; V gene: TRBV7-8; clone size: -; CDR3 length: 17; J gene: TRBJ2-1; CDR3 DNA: TGTGCCAGCAGCTTTGGGCGTCAGGGGATCTCCTACAATGAGCAGTTCTTC; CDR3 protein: CASSFGRQGISYNEQFF
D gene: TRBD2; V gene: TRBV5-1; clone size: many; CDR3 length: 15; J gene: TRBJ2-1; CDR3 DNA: TGCGCCAGCAGCTTGCGACTAGCGGCTGTGGATGAGCAGTTCTTC; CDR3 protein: CASSLRLAAVDEQFF
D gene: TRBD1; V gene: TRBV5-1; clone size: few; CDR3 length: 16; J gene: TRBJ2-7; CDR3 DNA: TGCGCCAGCAGCCGCCTCCCGGACAGGGGGCCCTACGAGCAGTACTTC; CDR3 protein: CASSRLPDRGPYEQYF
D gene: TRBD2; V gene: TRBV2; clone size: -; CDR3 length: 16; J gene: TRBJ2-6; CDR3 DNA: TGTGCCAGCAGGGTAGGAGCGGGAGGGGGGGCCAACGTCCTGACTTTC; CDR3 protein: CASRVGAGGGANVLTF
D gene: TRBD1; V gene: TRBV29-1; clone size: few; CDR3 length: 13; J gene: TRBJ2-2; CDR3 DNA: TGCAGCACCCGGACAGGGAGGACCGGGGAGCTGTTTTTT; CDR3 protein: CSTRTGRTGELFF
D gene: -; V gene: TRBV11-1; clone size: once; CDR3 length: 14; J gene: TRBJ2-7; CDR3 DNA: TGTGCCAGTACACCGGACCGGTATTCCTACGAGCAGTACTTC; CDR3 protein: CASTPDRYSYEQYF
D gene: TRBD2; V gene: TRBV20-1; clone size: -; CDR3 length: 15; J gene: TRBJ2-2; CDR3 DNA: TGCAGTGCTTTCACTAGCGGGACATTCACCGGGGAGCTGTTTTTT; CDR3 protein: CSAFTSGTFTGELFF
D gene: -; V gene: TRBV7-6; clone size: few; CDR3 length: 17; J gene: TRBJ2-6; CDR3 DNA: TGTGCCAGCAGCTTAGCGGTCGGGAGCTCTGGGGCCAACGTCCTGACTTTC; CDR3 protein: CASSLAVGSSGANVLTF
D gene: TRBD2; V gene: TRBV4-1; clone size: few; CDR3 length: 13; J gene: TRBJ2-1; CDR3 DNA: TGCGCCAGCGGTGCGGGAGGGCCATATGAGCAGTTCTTC; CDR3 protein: CASGAGGPYEQFF
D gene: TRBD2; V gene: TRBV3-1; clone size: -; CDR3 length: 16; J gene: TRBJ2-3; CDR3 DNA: TGTGCCAGCAGCCAAGAAGACTTGCGGGGGGCAGATACGCAGTATTTT; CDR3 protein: CASSQEDLRGADTQYF
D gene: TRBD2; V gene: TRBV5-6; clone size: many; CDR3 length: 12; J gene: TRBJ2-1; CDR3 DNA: TGTGCCAGCGCGACTAGCGCCCATGAGCAGTTCTTC; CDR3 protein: CASATSAHEQFF
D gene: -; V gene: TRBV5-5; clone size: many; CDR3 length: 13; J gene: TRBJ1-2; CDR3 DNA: TGTGCCAGCAGCTTGGACCCGGGATATGGCTACACCTTC; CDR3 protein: CASSLDPGYGYTF
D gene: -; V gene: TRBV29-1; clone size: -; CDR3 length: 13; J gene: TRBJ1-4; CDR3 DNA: TGCAGCCATACTGCCGGCGTCGGGGAAAAACTGTTTTTT; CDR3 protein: CSHTAGVGEKLFF
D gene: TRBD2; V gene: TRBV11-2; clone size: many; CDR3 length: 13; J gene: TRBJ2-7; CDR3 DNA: TGTGCCAGCAGCTTAGTTAGCGGGAGTGAGCAGTACTTC; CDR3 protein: CASSLVSGSEQYF
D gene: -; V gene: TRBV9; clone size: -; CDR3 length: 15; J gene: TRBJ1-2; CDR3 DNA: TGTGCCAGCAGTTCCACAGGGAAAGCTAACTATGGCTACACCTTC; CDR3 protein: CASSSTGKANYGYTF
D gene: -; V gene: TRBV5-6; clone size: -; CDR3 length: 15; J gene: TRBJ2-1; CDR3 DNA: TGTGCCAGCAGCCGTCAGGGTAGGTATGATAATGAGCAGTTCTTC; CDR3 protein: CASSRQGRYDNEQFF
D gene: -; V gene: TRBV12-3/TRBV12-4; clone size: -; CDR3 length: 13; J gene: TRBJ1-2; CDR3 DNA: TGTGCCAGCAGTCCCCGGACAGTCTATGGCTACACCTTC; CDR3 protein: CASSPRTVYGYTF
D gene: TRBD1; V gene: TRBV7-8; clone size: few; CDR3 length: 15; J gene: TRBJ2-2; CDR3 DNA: TGTGCCAGCAGCTTAATCAGGGGGAAGGCCGGGGAGCTGTTTTTT; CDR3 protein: CASSLIRGKAGELFF
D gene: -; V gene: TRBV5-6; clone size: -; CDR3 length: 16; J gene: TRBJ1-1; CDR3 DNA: TGTGCCAGCAGCTTGGTAGGAGACAGCCGGAACACTGAAGCTTTCTTT; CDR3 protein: CASSLVGDSRNTEAFF
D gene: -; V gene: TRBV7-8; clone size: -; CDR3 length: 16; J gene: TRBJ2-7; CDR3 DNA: TGTGCCAGCAGCTTAGCCTCACTAGGAGCCAACTACGAGCAGTACTTC; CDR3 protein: CASSLASLGANYEQYF
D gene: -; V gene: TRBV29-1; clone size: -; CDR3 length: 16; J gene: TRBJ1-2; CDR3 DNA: TGCAGCGTTGGCGGGGCCCACAGGGTCCATTTGGATGGCTACACCTTC; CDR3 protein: CSVGGAHRVHLDGYTF
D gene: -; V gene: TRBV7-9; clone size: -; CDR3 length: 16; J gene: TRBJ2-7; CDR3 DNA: TGTGCCAGCAGCTTAGCGGACGGGGGACAGACCTACGAGCAGTACTTC; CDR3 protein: CASSLADGGQTYEQYF
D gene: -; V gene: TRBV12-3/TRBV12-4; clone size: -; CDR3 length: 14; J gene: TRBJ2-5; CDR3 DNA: TGTGCCAGCAGTTTTCTTGCCCATAACCCGACCCAGTACTTC; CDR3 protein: CASSFLAHNPTQYF
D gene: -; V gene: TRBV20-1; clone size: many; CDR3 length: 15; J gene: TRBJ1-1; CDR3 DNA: TGCAGTGCTAGAGAAGCGGGGGGTCCGAACACTGAAGCTTTCTTT; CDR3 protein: CSAREAGGPNTEAFF
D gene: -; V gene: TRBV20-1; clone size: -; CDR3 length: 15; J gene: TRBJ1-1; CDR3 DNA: TGCAGTGCCGCGACGACAGTGACCATGAACACTGAAGCTTTCTTT; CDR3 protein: CSAATTVTMNTEAFF
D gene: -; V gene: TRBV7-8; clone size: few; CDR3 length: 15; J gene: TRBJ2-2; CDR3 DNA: TGTGCCAGCAGCTTATCACAGGGAAGGACCGGGGAGCTGTTTTTT; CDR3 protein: CASSLSQGRTGELFF
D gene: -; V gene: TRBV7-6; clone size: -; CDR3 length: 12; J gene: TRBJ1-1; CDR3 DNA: TGTGCCAGCAGCTTATGGGAGAGTGAAGCTTTCTTT; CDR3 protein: CASSLWESEAFF
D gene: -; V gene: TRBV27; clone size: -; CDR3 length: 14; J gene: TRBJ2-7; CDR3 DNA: TGTGCCAGCAGTTTAGGCGGGCATTGGAACGAGCAGTACTTC; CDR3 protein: CASSLGGHWNEQYF
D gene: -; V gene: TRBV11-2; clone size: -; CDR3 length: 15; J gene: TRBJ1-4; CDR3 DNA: TGTGCCAGCAGCGGAGTGGGAGCAACTAATGAAAAACTGTTTTTT; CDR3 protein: CASSGVGATNEKLFF
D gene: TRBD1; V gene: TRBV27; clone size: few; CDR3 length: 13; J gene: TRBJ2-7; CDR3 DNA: TGTGCCAGCAGTTCGGGACAGATCCACGAGCAGTACTTC; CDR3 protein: CASSSGQIHEQYF
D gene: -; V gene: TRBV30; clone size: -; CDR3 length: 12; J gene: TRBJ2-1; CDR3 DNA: TGTGCCTGGAGTCCGCCGAACAATGAGCAGTTCTTC; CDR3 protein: CAWSPPNNEQFF
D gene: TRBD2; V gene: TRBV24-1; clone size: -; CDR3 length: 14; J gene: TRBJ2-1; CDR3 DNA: TGTGCCACCAGTGAGACTAGCGCAATAGAGGAGCAGTTCTTC; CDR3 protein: CATSETSAIEEQFF
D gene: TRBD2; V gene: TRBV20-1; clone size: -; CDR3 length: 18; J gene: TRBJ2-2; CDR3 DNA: TGCAGTGTCTACCCCCCCCGCGGGAGAGAATTTGGGACCGGGGAGCTGTTTTTT; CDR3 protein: CSVYPPRGREFGTGELFF
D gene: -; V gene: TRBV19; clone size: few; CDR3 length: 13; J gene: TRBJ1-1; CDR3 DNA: TGTGCCAGTACTCCCGTAGGGCTGACTGAAGCTTTCTTT; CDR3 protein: CASTPVGLTEAFF
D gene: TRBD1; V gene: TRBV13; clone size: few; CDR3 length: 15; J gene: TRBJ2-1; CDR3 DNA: TGTGCCAGCAGCCCTGACAGGGACGGGTTAAATGAGCAGTTCTTC; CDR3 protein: CASSPDRDGLNEQFF